This T cell receptor beta chain was found in a study of lymphopenia after photon versus proton radiotherapy. Regarding the study as a whole: Under photons, naive T cells and diversity fell while effector/memory populations rose. A bigger post-nadir fall in TCR diversity correlated inversely with survival time in deceased patients.

CDR3 length: 14 residues. Per germline, CDR1 SGHTA and CDR2 FQGNSA. This clone was counted once. Its matching antigen is unknown. Repertoires were generated with immunoSEQ multiplex PCR, while TCRdb's copy carries only in-frame clones and drops some. This table holds around 33,000 clones, roughly nine tenths found once. The receptor's source is a woman in her 70s with pancreatic cancer. Some clones in this sample may be carry-over from other donors' samples. The J gene is TRBJ2-5, the V gene TRBV7-2; 8 nucleotides align to TRBD2. The last part of the DNA fits TRBJ2-7 better; the J call may be wrong. Sequenced here: peripheral blood, sampled from a patient treated with proton-based radiotherapy. The CDR3 DNA is TGTGCCAGCAGCTTAACTAGCGGCTCCTACGAGCAGTACTTC. Protein sequence: CASSLTSGSYEQYF.